These T cell receptor beta chains were read from a single sample in a study of PD-L1 blockade in urothelial cancer. The repertoire was sequenced with immunoSEQ multiplex PCR; TCRdb's copy has only in-frame clones and lacks some. The data hold 35,000 to 45,000 clones, with 70% to 90% observed a single time. This specimen consisted of PBMCs, obtained around atezolizumab (anti-PD-L1) treatment. These receptor sequences come from a donor aged 40 or over with urothelial cancer. CDR3s include the opening cysteine and the closing phenylalanine or tryptophan. D genes are given only for firm matches. Clone size is not always given. Where it is, it says once, few, many or a class for expanded clones.

>NA|NA|TRBJ2-3|16|TRBV9
TGTGCCAGCAGCGTTAGTCAGGGCCAGAGCACAGATACGCAGTATTTT
CASSVSQGQSTDTQYF
>NA|TRBD1|TRBJ2-7|13|TRBV7-2
TGTGCCAGCAGCTTCTTCAGGGGGATCGAGCAGTACTTC
CASSFFRGIEQYF
>NA|NA|TRBJ1-1|14|TRBV7-9
TGTGCCAGCAGCCCCCGGGGGAGGAACACTGAAGCTTTCTTT
CASSPRGRNTEAFF
>once|NA|TRBJ1-5|15|TRBV13
TGTGCCAGCAGCTTAGGGGTGGGGCCGGGTCAGCCCCAGCATTTT
CASSLGVGPGQPQHF
>NA|TRBD2|TRBJ2-3|16|TRBV2
TGTGCCAGCAACCCCCCCCCAGCGGGGGACACAGATACGCAGTATTTT
CASNPPPAGDTDTQYF
>NA|NA|TRBJ1-2|14|TRBV6-6
TGTGCCAGCTTAAGGGCCCAGGGCGACTATGGCTACACCTTC
CASLRAQGDYGYTF
>NA|NA|TRBJ2-7|13|TRBV19
TGTGCCAGTAGTAGTACGGGATCCTACGAGCAGTACTTC
CASSSTGSYEQYF
>NA|TRBD1|TRBJ1-2|17|TRBV7-2
TGTGCCAGCAGCTTAGCGCCCGGGACAGGGTTTTCCTATGGCTACACCTTC
CASSLAPGTGFSYGYTF
>NA|TRBD1|TRBJ2-3|17|TRBV6-1
TGTGCCAGCAGTGCGACCGTTCAGGGGGCGCGAGGACATACGCAGTATTTT
CASSATVQGARGHTQYF
>NA|NA|TRBJ2-5|17|TRBV7-2
TGTGCCAGCAGCTTAAAAAGGCCAGTGGGCAGCGGTGAGACCCAGTACTTC
CASSLKRPVGSGETQYF
>NA|NA|TRBJ2-4|13|TRBV19
TGTGCCAGTAGTATAGATCACGGGGAGATTCAGTACTTC
CASSIDHGEIQYF
>NA|TRBD2|TRBJ2-5|15|TRBV10-3
TGTGCCATCAGCCAATTAGCGGGAGCCCCAGAGACCCAGTACTTC
CAISQLAGAPETQYF
>NA|NA|TRBJ1-1|17|TRBV19
TGTGCCAGTACCAGCCTCGCGGTATGGTCCCCCTTCGGAGAAGCTTTCTTT
CASTSLAVWSPFGEAFF
>NA|TRBD1|TRBJ1-3|16|TRBV11-2
TGTGCCAGCAGCTTAGCAGGGGGGTCCTCTGGAAACACCATATATTTT
CASSLAGGSSGNTIYF
>NA|TRBD1|TRBJ1-2|16|TRBV5-5
TGTGCCAGCAGCTTGGAATTAGGGCAGGGGGATCGCGGCTACACCTTC
CASSLELGQGDRGYTF
>NA|NA|TRBJ2-3|13|TRBV29-1
TGCAGCGCCTGGCAGGGGCGCGCAGATACGCAGTATTTT
CSAWQGRADTQYF
>NA|NA|TRBJ1-2|15|TRBV7-9
TGTGCCAGCAGCCCCCGGACGGGACTATCCTATGGCTACACCTTC
CASSPRTGLSYGYTF
>NA|NA|TRBJ2-3|14|TRBV5-1
TGCGCCAGCAGCGGGGCCCAAAGAACAGATACGCAGTATTTT
CASSGAQRTDTQYF
>once|NA|TRBJ1-5|15|TRBV29-1
TGCAGCGTTGCGTTCGGGGGGCAAGGCAATCAGCCCCAGCATTTT
CSVAFGGQGNQPQHF
>many|NA|TRBJ2-7|15|TRBV5-4
TGTGCCAGCAGCTTGGGAGGCCCCGGGATATCCGAGCAGTACTTC
CASSLGGPGISEQYF
>NA|NA|TRBJ2-2|12|TRBV4-1
TGCGCCAGCAGCCTTCCGTACGGGGAGCTGTTTTTT
CASSLPYGELFF
>once|TRBD1|TRBJ1-1|17|TRBV7-8
TGTGCCAGCAGCTTAGAGGGGGCAGGCTTGATGAACACTGAAGCTTTCTTT
CASSLEGAGLMNTEAFF
>NA|NA|TRBJ1-5|15|TRBV28
TGTGCCAGCACCGTTTGGGGCCCAGGCCATCAGCCCCAGCATTTT
CASTVWGPGHQPQHF
>NA|NA|TRBJ2-3|15|TRBV30
TGTGCCTGGAGCCCCGGAGGGACGAGCACAGATACGCAGTATTTT
CAWSPGGTSTDTQYF
>NA|NA|TRBJ2-2|13|TRBV29-1
TGCAGCGTTGTGGGGGCAAACACCGGGGAGCTGTTTTTT
CSVVGANTGELFF
>NA|NA|TRBJ2-2|12|TRBV29-1
TGCAGCGGAACTAGCCCCGCCGGGGAGCTGTTTTTT
CSGTSPAGELFF
>once|NA|TRBJ1-2|14|TRBV6-5
TGTGCCAGCAGTTACCAAGGACACACCAGGCGCTACACCTTC
CASSYQGHTRRYTF
>once|NA|TRBJ1-4|18|TRBV4-1
TGCGCCAGCAGCCAAACTGGCGGGCCGGGTCGGCGGAGTGAAAAACTGTTTTTT
CASSQTGGPGRRSEKLFF
>few|NA|TRBJ1-2|13|TRBV11-2
TGTGCCAGCACCCGTCTAGGAGGCTATGGCTACACCTTC
CASTRLGGYGYTF
>once|NA|TRBJ2-3|14|TRBV6-6
TGTGCCAGCAGTTACTCGGGGCAGCCAGATACGCAGTATTTT
CASSYSGQPDTQYF
>NA|NA|TRBJ1-1|13|TRBV4-3
TGCGCCAGCAGAGGGGTGGAGAACACTGAAGCTTTCTTT
CASRGVENTEAFF
>NA|NA|TRBJ2-7|14|TRBV29-1
TGCAGCGTTGAAGATGGAGTGGGGCGACACGAGCAGTACTTC
CSVEDGVGRHEQYF
>NA|TRBD1|TRBJ2-3|14|TRBV19
TGTGCCAGTAGTCCCCGGACAGGGTCAGGTACGCAGTATTTT
CASSPRTGSGTQYF
>NA|NA|TRBJ2-1|14|TRBV5-1
TGCGCCAGCAGCTTGTGGGCAGGGTGGAGTGAGCAGTTCTTC
CASSLWAGWSEQFF
>NA|NA|TRBJ1-1|14|TRBV19
TGTGCCAGTAGTCCGGGGGTGCGGAACACTGAAGCTTTCTTT
CASSPGVRNTEAFF
>NA|TRBD1|TRBJ1-5|14|TRBV30
TGTGCCTGGAGTGTTTGGCAGGGGGGTCAGCCCCAGCATTTT
CAWSVWQGGQPQHF
>NA|NA|TRBJ2-7|14|TRBV7-2
TGTGCCAGCAGCCCCGGAACTAGCCCACTCGAGCAGTACTTC
CASSPGTSPLEQYF
>NA|TRBD2|TRBJ2-1|17|TRBV5-4
TGTGCCAGCAGCCGGGGGGTCGGCGGAAGCGGATACAATGAGCAGTTCTTC
CASSRGVGGSGYNEQFF
>few|NA|TRBJ2-7|13|TRBV27
TGTGCCAGCAGTTTAACACCCCTGTGGGAGCAGTACTTC
CASSLTPLWEQYF
>NA|NA|TRBJ2-3|12|TRBV7-9
TGTGCCAGCAGCTTAATGTATGATACGCAGTATTTT
CASSLMYDTQYF
>NA|NA|TRBJ1-2|13|TRBV11-3
TGTGCCAGCAGCTCTGGCAGGTACTATGGCTACACCTTC
CASSSGRYYGYTF
>NA|TRBD2|TRBJ2-1|16|TRBV5-6
TGTGCCAGCCGACTCCGGACTAGCGGACATTCCAATGAGCAGTTCTTC
CASRLRTSGHSNEQFF
>NA|TRBD1|TRBJ2-5|16|TRBV6-5
TGTGCCAGCAGTTTGGCCTTCAACAGGGGCTGGGAGACCCAGTACTTC
CASSLAFNRGWETQYF
>NA|NA|TRBJ2-5|14|TRBV5-1
TGCGCCAGCAGCCTGGGTCCTACCCAAGAGACCCAGTACTTC
CASSLGPTQETQYF
>NA|TRBD1|TRBJ1-2|15|TRBV7-9
TGTGCCAGCAGCCAGGGGGGTGGCCTCTCGTATGGCTACACCTTC
CASSQGGGLSYGYTF
>NA|TRBD1|TRBJ2-1|14|TRBV9
TGTGCCAGCACCCCCGGACAGGGGATCGATGAGCAGTTCTTC
CASTPGQGIDEQFF
>NA|TRBD2|TRBJ2-1|15|TRBV18
TGTGCCAGCTCACCTGGGCTAGCGGGAGTTAATGAGCAGTTCTTC
CASSPGLAGVNEQFF
>NA|TRBD2|TRBJ2-1|15|TRBV7-6
TGTGCCAGCAGCCGGACTAGCGGGGGGAACAATGAGCAGTTCTTC
CASSRTSGGNNEQFF
>NA|NA|TRBJ2-7|15|TRBV28
TGTGCCAGCGCCCCTCGGAGGGAGCGGCCTAGGGAGCAGTACTTC
CASAPRRERPREQYF
>NA|TRBD1|TRBJ2-5|15|TRBV11-1
TGTGCCAGCAGCCCACAGACAGGGCCCCAAGAGACCCAGTACTTC
CASSPQTGPQETQYF
>NA|NA|TRBJ2-3|13|TRBV29-1
TGCAGCGTTGACTTACCGGGCACAGATACGCAGTATTTT
CSVDLPGTDTQYF
>NA|NA|TRBJ1-4|13|TRBV9
TGTGCCAGCAGCGATGGGGACATAGAAAAACTGTTTTTT
CASSDGDIEKLFF
>once|TRBD2|TRBJ2-7|15|TRBV18
TGTGCCAGCTCTCAAGCGGGAGGGCCAACCTACGAGCAGTACTTC
CASSQAGGPTYEQYF